This is a list of T cell receptor beta chains from one sample in a study of response to subunit inactivated influenza vaccine. Via MiXCR, TCRdb re-called the RT-PCR reads, giving one row per CDR3 protein. In the table there are 650,000 or so distinct CDR3 sequences, 14% of which are singletons. The source was PBMCs from blood, collected 14 days before vaccination. The source of these receptors is a man between 50 and 59 years old who received an inactivated influenza vaccine. Each CDR3 is given with its conserved first and last residue. D genes are given only for firm matches. A clone size is listed for some rows: how often the clone was seen (once, few, many), or a class if it is expanded.

d_gene: TRBD1
abundance: .
j_gene: TRBJ2-7
v_gene: TRBV27
CDR3aa: CASSPQMTGGGNEQYF
CDR3nt: TGTGCCAGCAGTCCTCAAATGACAGGGGGTGGCAACGAGCAGTACTTC

d_gene: .
abundance: .
j_gene: TRBJ2-7
v_gene: TRBV20-1
CDR3aa: CSASTGQGYEQYF
CDR3nt: TGCAGTGCTAGTACAGGTCAGGGCTACGAGCAGTACTTC

d_gene: .
abundance: few
j_gene: TRBJ2-7
v_gene: TRBV7-2
CDR3aa: CASSLVRGQWSYEQYF
CDR3nt: TGTGCCAGCAGCTTAGTGAGGGGCCAGTGGTCCTACGAGCAGTACTTC

d_gene: TRBD1
abundance: few
j_gene: TRBJ2-2
v_gene: TRBV11-2
CDR3aa: CASSSIQGTGELFF
CDR3nt: TGTGCCAGCAGCTCAATACAGGGGACCGGGGAGCTGTTTTTT

d_gene: .
abundance: few
j_gene: TRBJ2-3
v_gene: TRBV20-1
CDR3aa: CSARESEGMTDTQYF
CDR3nt: TGCAGTGCTAGAGAGTCGGAGGGCATGACAGATACGCAGTATTTT

d_gene: .
abundance: .
j_gene: TRBJ1-2
v_gene: TRBV28
CDR3aa: CASSSNGGYGYTF
CDR3nt: TGTGCCAGCAGTTCGAACGGGGGCTATGGCTACACCTTC

d_gene: TRBD2
abundance: many
j_gene: TRBJ2-1
v_gene: TRBV12-3/TRBV12-4
CDR3aa: CASSLSPAGVSNEQFF
CDR3nt: TGTGCCAGCAGTTTATCCCCTGCGGGAGTATCGAATGAGCAGTTCTTC

d_gene: TRBD1
abundance: few
j_gene: TRBJ2-7
v_gene: TRBV9
CDR3aa: CASSAKGTVHCEQYF
CDR3nt: TGTGCCAGCAGCGCGAAAGGGACAGTTCACTGCGAGCAGTACTTC

d_gene: TRBD2
abundance: few
j_gene: TRBJ2-3
v_gene: TRBV4-2
CDR3aa: CASSPGTSGGRETDTQYF
CDR3nt: TGTGCCAGCAGCCCGGGGACTAGCGGGGGGAGGGAGACAGATACGCAGTATTTT

d_gene: TRBD1
abundance: many
j_gene: TRBJ2-1
v_gene: TRBV7-9
CDR3aa: CASSTLPGTGDNEQFF
CDR3nt: TGTGCCAGCAGCACGCTCCCCGGGACAGGGGACAATGAGCAGTTCTTC

d_gene: .
abundance: .
j_gene: TRBJ2-7
v_gene: TRBV12-3/TRBV12-4
CDR3aa: CASSFVSDEQYF
CDR3nt: TGTGCCAGCAGTTTCGTGTCGGACGAGCAGTACTTC

d_gene: .
abundance: few
j_gene: TRBJ2-7
v_gene: TRBV7-2
CDR3aa: CASSLDYNEQYF
CDR3nt: TGTGCCAGCAGCTTAGATTACAACGAGCAGTACTTC

d_gene: .
abundance: many
j_gene: TRBJ2-1
v_gene: TRBV29-1
CDR3aa: CSVGHRYNEQFF
CDR3nt: TGCAGCGTTGGTCACCGTTACAATGAGCAGTTCTTC

d_gene: .
abundance: few
j_gene: TRBJ2-1
v_gene: TRBV20-1
CDR3aa: CSASQRGRGEQFF
CDR3nt: TGCAGTGCTAGTCAAAGGGGCCGGGGTGAGCAGTTCTTC

d_gene: .
abundance: .
j_gene: TRBJ2-1
v_gene: TRBV5-1
CDR3aa: CASSLALGGVYNEQFF
CDR3nt: TGCGCCAGCAGCTTGGCGCTAGGTGGAGTCTACAATGAGCAGTTCTTC

d_gene: TRBD1
abundance: .
j_gene: TRBJ2-2
v_gene: TRBV11-2
CDR3aa: CASSRSRTRDRGPTRTGELFF
CDR3nt: TGTGCCAGCAGCCGTTCCAGAACCCGGGACAGGGGGCCCACGAGGACCGGGGAGCTGTTTTTT

d_gene: .
abundance: many
j_gene: TRBJ2-3
v_gene: TRBV4-2
CDR3aa: CASSQAGLGTDTQYF
CDR3nt: TGTGCCAGCAGCCAAGCCGGTCTGGGGACAGATACGCAGTATTTT

d_gene: .
abundance: .
j_gene: TRBJ1-6
v_gene: TRBV6-1
CDR3aa: CASSLYLQGSPLLF
CDR3nt: TGTGCCAGCAGTCTCTATCTCCAGGGTTCACCCCTCCTCTTT

d_gene: TRBD2
abundance: .
j_gene: TRBJ2-7
v_gene: TRBV29-1
CDR3aa: CSVERELAGFTYEQYF
CDR3nt: TGCAGCGTTGAAAGGGAACTAGCGGGATTTACCTACGAGCAGTACTTC

d_gene: .
abundance: few
j_gene: TRBJ1-3
v_gene: TRBV18
CDR3aa: CASSQGTSGNTIYF
CDR3nt: TGTGCCAGCTCTCAGGGGACGTCTGGAAACACCATATATTTT

d_gene: .
abundance: many
j_gene: TRBJ2-4
v_gene: TRBV5-5
CDR3aa: CASSSGRILAKNIQYF
CDR3nt: TGTGCCAGCAGCTCGGGACGGATACTAGCCAAAAACATTCAGTACTTC

d_gene: TRBD2
abundance: .
j_gene: TRBJ2-5
v_gene: TRBV2
CDR3aa: CASSERTSVGYRQETQYF
CDR3nt: TGTGCCAGCAGTGAGCGTACTAGCGTAGGGTACCGGCAAGAGACCCAGTACTTC

d_gene: TRBD2
abundance: few
j_gene: TRBJ2-1
v_gene: TRBV5-1
CDR3aa: CASSPVGLAGGNNEQFF
CDR3nt: TGCGCCAGCAGCCCGGTGGGACTAGCGGGAGGAAACAATGAGCAGTTCTTC

d_gene: TRBD1
abundance: few
j_gene: TRBJ2-6
v_gene: TRBV27
CDR3aa: CASNQGAGANVLTF
CDR3nt: TGTGCCAGCAATCAGGGGGCTGGGGCCAACGTCCTGACTTTC

d_gene: TRBD1
abundance: few
j_gene: TRBJ2-2
v_gene: TRBV20-1
CDR3aa: CSARGLRDRPGELFF
CDR3nt: TGCAGTGCTAGAGGTCTTCGGGACAGACCCGGGGAGCTGTTTTTT

d_gene: .
abundance: .
j_gene: TRBJ2-7
v_gene: TRBV11-2
CDR3aa: CASSRSGPMIYEQYF
CDR3nt: TGTGCCAGCAGCCGGTCGGGACCCATGATCTACGAGCAGTACTTC

d_gene: .
abundance: .
j_gene: TRBJ2-3
v_gene: TRBV12-3/TRBV12-4
CDR3aa: CASSFGLERFTDTQYF
CDR3nt: TGTGCCAGCAGTTTCGGTCTGGAAAGATTTACAGATACGCAGTATTTT

d_gene: .
abundance: .
j_gene: TRBJ2-7
v_gene: TRBV10-3
CDR3aa: CAIKRQIDTYEQYF
CDR3nt: TGTGCCATCAAAAGACAGATTGATACCTACGAGCAGTACTTC

d_gene: TRBD2
abundance: .
j_gene: TRBJ2-7
v_gene: TRBV5-1
CDR3aa: CASSLEGSGNSYEQYF
CDR3nt: TGCGCCAGCAGCTTGGAGGGTAGCGGGAATTCCTACGAGCAGTACTTC